The present T cell receptor (beta chain) was sequenced within a study of technical replicates of blood from several donors. Produced via immunoSEQ multiplex PCR; TCRdb's table is partial and in-frame only. The table lists tens of thousands of clones, just over 90% of them singletons. The CDR3 consists of 15 residues. Germline CDR1 and CDR2: SNHLY and FYNNEI. Trimming shortened V by 5 bases and J by 2 bases, and 15 bases separated the two germline ends. Source material: PBMCs. This clonotype was sampled from a human donor in good health. Some clones in this sample may be carry-over from other donors' samples. The chain carries TRBV2 and TRBJ1-2; TRBD1 might be the D (5 bases). In nucleotides, the CDR3 is TGTGCCAGCAGTTTTACGGGGACTCAAAACTATGGCTACACCTTC. Its translation is CASSFTGTQNYGYTF.